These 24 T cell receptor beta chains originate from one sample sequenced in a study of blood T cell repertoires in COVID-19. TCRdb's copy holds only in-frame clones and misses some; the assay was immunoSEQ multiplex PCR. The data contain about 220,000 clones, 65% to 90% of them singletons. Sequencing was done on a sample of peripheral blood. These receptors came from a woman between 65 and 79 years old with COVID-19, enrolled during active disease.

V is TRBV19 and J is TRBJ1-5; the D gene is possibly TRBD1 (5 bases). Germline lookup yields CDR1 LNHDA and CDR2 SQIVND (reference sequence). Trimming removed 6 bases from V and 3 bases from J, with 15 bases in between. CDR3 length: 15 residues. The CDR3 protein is CASSRDVGDNQPQHF. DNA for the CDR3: TGTGCCAGTAGCCGCGATGTAGGGGACAATCAGCCCCAGCATTTT.

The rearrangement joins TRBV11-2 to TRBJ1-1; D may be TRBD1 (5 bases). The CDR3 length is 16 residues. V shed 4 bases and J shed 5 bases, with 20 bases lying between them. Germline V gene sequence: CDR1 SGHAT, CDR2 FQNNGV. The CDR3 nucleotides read TGTGCCAGCAGCTCCGGATCTGGCAGGGTCGGAACTGAAGCTTTCTTT. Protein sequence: CASSSGSGRVGTEAFF.

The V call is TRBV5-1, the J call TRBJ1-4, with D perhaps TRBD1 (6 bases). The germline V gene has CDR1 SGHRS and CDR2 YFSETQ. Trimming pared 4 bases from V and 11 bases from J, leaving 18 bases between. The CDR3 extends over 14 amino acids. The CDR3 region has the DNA TGCGCCAGCAGCCTATCCCGGGACATAGGGAAACTGTTTTTT. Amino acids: CASSLSRDIGKLFF.

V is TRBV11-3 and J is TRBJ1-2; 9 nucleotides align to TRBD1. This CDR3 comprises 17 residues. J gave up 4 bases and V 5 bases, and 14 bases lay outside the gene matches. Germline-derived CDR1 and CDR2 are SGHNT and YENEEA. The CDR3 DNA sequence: TGTGCCAGCAGCCCCCGACAGGGGGTCCGGGACTTCTATGGCTACACCTTC. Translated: CASSPRQGVRDFYGYTF.

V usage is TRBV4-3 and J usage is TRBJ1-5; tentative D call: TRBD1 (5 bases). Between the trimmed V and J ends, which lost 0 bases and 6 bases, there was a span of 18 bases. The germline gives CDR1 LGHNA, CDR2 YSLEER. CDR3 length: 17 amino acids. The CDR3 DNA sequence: TGCGCCAGCAGCCAAGATCTTGGGGGGTTTGGTGGTCAGCCCCAGCATTTT. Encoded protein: CASSQDLGGFGGQPQHF.

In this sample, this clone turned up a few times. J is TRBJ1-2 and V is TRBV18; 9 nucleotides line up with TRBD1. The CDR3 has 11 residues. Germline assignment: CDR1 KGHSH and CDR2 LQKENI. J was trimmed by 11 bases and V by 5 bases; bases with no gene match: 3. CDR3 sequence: CASSRDRAYTF. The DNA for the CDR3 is TGTGCCAGCTCAAGGGACAGGGCATACACCTTC.

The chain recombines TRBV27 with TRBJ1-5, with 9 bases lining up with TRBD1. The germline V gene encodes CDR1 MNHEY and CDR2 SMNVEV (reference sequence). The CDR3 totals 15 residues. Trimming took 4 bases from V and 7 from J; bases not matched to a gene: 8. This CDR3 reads CASSSGDRETQPQHF. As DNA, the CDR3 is TGTGCCAGCAGTTCTGGGGACAGGGAAACCCAGCCCCAGCATTTT.

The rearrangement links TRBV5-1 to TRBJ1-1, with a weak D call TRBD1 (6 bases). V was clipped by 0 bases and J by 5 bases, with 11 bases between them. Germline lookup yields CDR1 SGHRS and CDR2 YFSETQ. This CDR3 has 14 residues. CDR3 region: CASSLGGRGTEAFF. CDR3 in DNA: TGCGCCAGCAGCTTGGGGGGGCGAGGGACTGAAGCTTTCTTT.

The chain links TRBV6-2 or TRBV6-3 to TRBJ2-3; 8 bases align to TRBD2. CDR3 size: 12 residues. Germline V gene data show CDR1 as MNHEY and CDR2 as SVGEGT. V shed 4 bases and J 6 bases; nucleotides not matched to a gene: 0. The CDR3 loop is CASSLAGDTQYF. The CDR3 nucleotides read TGTGCCAGCAGTTTAGCGGGGGATACGCAGTATTTT.

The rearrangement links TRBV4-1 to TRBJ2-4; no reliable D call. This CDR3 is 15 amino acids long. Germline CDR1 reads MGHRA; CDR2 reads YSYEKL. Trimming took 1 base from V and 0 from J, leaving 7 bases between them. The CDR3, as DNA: TGCGCCAGCAGCCAAGTAGAACTAGCCAAAAACATTCAGTACTTC. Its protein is CASSQVELAKNIQYF.

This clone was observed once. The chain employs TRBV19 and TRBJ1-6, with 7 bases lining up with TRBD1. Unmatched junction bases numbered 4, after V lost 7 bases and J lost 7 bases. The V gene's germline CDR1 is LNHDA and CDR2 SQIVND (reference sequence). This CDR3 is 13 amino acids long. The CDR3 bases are TGTGCCAGTAATTGGGACAGAAATTCACCCCTCCACTTT. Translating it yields CASNWDRNSPLHF.

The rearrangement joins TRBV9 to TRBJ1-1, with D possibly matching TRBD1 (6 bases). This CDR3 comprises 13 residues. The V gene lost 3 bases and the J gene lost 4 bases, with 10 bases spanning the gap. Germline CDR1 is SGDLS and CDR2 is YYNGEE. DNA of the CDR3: TGTGCCAGCAGCGAGGGGGTTAGCACTGAAGCTTTCTTT. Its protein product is CASSEGVSTEAFF.

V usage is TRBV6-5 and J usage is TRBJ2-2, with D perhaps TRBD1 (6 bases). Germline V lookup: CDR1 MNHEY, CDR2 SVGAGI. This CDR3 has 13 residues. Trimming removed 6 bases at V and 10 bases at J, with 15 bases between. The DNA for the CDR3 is TGTGCCAGCAGAAACGGACAGTGGGAGGAGCTGTTTTTT. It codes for CASRNGQWEELFF.

For the CDR3, the DNA is TGTGCCAGCAGGGAGGGACAGGGAGAAGGCTCACCCCTCCACTTT. It codes for CASREGQGEGSPLHF. V usage is TRBV28 and J usage is TRBJ1-6, with TRBD1 matching over 9 bases. Germline V gene data show CDR1 as MDHEN and CDR2 as SYDVKM. J gave up 10 bases and V 6 bases, and 10 bases lay outside the gene matches. The CDR3 totals 15 residues.

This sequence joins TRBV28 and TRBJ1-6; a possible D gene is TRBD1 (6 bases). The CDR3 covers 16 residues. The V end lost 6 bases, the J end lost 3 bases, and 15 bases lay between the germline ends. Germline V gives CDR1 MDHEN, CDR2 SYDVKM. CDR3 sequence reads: CASSITGSVYNSPLHF. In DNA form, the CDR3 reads TGTGCCAGCAGCATAACAGGGAGCGTCTATAATTCACCCCTCCACTTT. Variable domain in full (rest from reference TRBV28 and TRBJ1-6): DVKVTQSSRYLVKRTGEKVFLECVQDMDHENMFWYRQDPGLGLRLIYFSYDVKMKEKGDIPEGYSVSREKKERFSLILESASTNQTSMYLCASSITGSVYNSPLHFGNGTRLTVT.

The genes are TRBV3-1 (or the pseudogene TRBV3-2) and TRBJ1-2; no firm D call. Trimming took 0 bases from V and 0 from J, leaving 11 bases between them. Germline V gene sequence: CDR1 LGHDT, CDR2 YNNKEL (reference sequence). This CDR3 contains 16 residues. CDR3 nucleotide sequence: TGTGCCAGCAGCCAAGATCCTGGGAGAACTAACTATGGCTACACCTTC. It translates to CASSQDPGRTNYGYTF.

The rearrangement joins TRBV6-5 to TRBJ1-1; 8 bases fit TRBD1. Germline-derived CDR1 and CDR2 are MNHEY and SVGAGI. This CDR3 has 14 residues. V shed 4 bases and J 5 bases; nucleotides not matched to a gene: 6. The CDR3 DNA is TGTGCCAGCAGTTTCAGCAGGGGGCGGACTGAAGCTTTCTTT. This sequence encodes CASSFSRGRTEAFF.

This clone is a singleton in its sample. The CDR3 loop reads CASSQGSLADTDTQYF. DNA for the CDR3: TGCGCCAGCAGCCAAGGCAGCTTGGCGGACACAGATACGCAGTATTTT. The chain is built from TRBV4-3 and TRBJ2-3; D gene unclear. The CDR3 is 16 residues long. With 1 base removed from V and 2 bases from J, the gap between germline ends came to 13 bases. CDR1 is LGHNA and CDR2 is YSLEER in the germline V gene.

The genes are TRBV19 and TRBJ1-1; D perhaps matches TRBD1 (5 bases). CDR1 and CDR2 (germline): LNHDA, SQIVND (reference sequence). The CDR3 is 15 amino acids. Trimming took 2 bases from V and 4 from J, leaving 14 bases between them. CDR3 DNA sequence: TGTGCCAGTAGTATAAGTGGGGGGGAGGGCACTGAAGCTTTCTTT. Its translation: CASSISGGEGTEAFF.

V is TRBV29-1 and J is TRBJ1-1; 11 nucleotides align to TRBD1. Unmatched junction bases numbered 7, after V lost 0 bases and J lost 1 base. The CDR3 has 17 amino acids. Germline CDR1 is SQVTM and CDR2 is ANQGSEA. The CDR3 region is CSVEDPGDRGANTEAFF. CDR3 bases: TGCAGCGTTGAAGATCCCGGGGACAGGGGGGCGAACACTGAAGCTTTCTTT.

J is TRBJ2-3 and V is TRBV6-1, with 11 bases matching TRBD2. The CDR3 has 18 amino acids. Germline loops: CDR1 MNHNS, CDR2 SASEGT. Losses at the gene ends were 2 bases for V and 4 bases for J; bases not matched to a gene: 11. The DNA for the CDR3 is TGTGCCAGCAGTGAAAGAACTAGCGGGAGTGGGTTTCCAGATACGCAGTATTTT. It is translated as CASSERTSGSGFPDTQYF.

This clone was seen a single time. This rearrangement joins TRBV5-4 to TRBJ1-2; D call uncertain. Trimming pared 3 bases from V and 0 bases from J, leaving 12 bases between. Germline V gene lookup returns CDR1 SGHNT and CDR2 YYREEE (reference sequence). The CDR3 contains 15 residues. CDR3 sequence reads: CASSSDGRPNYGYTF. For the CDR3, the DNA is TGTGCCAGCAGCTCGGACGGGAGGCCTAACTATGGCTACACCTTC.

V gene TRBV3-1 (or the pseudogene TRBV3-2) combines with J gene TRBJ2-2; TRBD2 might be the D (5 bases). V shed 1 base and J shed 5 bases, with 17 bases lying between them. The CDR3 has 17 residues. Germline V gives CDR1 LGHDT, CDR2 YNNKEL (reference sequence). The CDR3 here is CASSQARGNRGTGELFF. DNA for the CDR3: TGTGCCAGCAGCCAAGCGCGTGGTAATCGCGGGACCGGGGAGCTGTTTTTT.

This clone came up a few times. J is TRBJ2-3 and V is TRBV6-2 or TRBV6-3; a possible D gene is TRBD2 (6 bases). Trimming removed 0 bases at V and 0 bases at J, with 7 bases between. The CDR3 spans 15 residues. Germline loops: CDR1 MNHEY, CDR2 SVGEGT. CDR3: CASSYSAGSTDTQYF. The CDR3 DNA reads TGTGCCAGCAGTTACTCCGCGGGGAGCACAGATACGCAGTATTTT.